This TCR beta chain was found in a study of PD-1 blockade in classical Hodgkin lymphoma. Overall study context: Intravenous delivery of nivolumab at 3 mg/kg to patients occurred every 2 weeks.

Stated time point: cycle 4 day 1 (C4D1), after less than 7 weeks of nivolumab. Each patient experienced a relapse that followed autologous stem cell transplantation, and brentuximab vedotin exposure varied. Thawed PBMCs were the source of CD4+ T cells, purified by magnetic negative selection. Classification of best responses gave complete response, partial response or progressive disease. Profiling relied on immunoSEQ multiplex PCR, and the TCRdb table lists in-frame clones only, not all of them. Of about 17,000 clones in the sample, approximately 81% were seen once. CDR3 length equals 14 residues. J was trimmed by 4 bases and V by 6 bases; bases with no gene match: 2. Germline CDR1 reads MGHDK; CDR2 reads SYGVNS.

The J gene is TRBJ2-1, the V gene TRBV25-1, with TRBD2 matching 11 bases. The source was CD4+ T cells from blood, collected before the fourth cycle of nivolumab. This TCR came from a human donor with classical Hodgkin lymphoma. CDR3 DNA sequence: TGTGCCAGCAGGAGGACTAGCGGGTACAATGAGCAGTTCTTC. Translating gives CASRRTSGYNEQFF.